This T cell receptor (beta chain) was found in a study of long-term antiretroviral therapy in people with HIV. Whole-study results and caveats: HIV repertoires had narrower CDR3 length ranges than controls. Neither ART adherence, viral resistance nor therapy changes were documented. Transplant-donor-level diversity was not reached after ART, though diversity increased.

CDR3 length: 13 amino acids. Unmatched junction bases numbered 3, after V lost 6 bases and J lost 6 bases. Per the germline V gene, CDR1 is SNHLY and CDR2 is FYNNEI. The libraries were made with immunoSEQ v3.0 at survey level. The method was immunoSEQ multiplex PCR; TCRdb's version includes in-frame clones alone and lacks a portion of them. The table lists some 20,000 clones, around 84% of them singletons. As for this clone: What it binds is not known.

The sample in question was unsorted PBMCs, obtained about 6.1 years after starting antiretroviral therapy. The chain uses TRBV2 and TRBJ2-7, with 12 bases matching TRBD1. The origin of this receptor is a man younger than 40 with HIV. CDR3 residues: CASSRDRGPEQYF. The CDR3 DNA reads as TGTGCCAGCAGCCGGGACAGGGGGCCCGAGCAGTACTTC. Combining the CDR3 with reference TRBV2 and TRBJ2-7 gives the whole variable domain EPEVTQTPSHQVTQMGQEVILRCVPISNHLYFYWYRQILGQKVEFLVSFYNNEISEKSEIFDDQFSVERPDGSNFTLKIRSTKLEDSAMYFCASSRDRGPEQYFGPGTRLTVT.